This T cell receptor beta chain originates from a study of blood T cell repertoires in COVID-19. Using immunoSEQ multiplex PCR, the repertoire was profiled, and TCRdb retains in-frame clones only, with some absent. Here the sample spans roughly 300,000 clones, nearly 90% being singletons. Germline V gives CDR1 LGHDT, CDR2 YNNKEL (reference sequence). The CDR3 consists of 15 residues. With 5 bases clipped from V and 1 base from J, the junction kept 8 bases outside the gene matches. Source material: peripheral blood. The origin of this receptor is a man aged 18 to 30 with active or convalescent COVID-19. The chain carries TRBV3-1 (or the pseudogene TRBV3-2) and TRBJ2-7; the match to TRBD1 covers 7 bases. CDR3 region: CASSYGQASSYEQYF. CDR3 sequence (DNA): TGTGCCAGCAGCTACGGACAGGCATCATCCTACGAGCAGTACTTC.